The TCR beta chain under discussion was sequenced for a study of T cell responses to AZD1222 COVID-19 vaccine. J lost 8 bases, V lost 1 base, and 10 bases had no gene match. Per the germline V gene, CDR1 is LGHDT and CDR2 is YNNKEL (reference sequence). This CDR3 has 17 amino acids. The data were produced by immunoSEQ multiplex PCR, yet TCRdb's version contains in-frame clones alone and is incomplete. The sample comprises 120,000 to 150,000 clones, 88% of which are singletons, and about 14% rests with the top ten. The sequenced sample was peripheral blood, obtained on day 0 of AZD1222 vaccination. This receptor was identified in an adult in good health. The V call is TRBV3-1 (or the pseudogene TRBV3-2), the J call TRBJ2-3, with 12 bases matching TRBD1. CDR3: CASSQAYGDRGQATQYF. The DNA for the CDR3 is TGTGCCAGCAGCCAAGCGTACGGGGACAGGGGGCAAGCTACGCAGTATTTT.